The clone carrying this TCR beta chain is judged medium-sized. The sample has other DNA sequences that encode this CDR3 too. Trimming cost V 0 bases and J 7 bases, with 6 bases left between them. The CDR3 is 12 amino acids. CDR1 GTSNPN and CDR2 SVGIG come from the germline V gene (reference sequence). Sequencing was performed with immunoSEQ multiplex PCR; in TCRdb, only in-frame clones are kept and a portion is missing. The table has 30,000 to 45,000 clones, 88% seen once. The data were taken from a study of T cell changes during pregnancy in multiple sclerosis. The sample in question was CD4+ T cells from peripheral blood mononuclear cells, obtained before pregnancy. This chain uses TRBV30 with TRBJ1-4, with no clear D. The receptor was derived from a female donor with multiple sclerosis, enrolled in a pregnancy study. The DNA for the CDR3 is TGTGCCTGGAGTGTACTCCGTGAAAAACTGTTTTTT. Translating gives CAWSVLREKLFF.